A single sample is the source of the 10 T cell receptor beta chains below, sequenced in a study of beta chain features in type 1 diabetes. All of the isolated RNA was reverse transcribed, so expressed TCRB transcripts were sequenced. TCRdb keeps only in-frame clones here, not all; method: immunoSEQ multiplex PCR. Of approximately 200,000 clones listed, 9.6% are singletons. Sequenced: naive CD4+ T cells from blood. The source of these receptors is a woman younger than 30 in good health.

The chain employs TRBV5-6 and TRBJ1-5; no clear D. The CDR3 consists of 13 residues. The V gene lost 0 bases and the J gene lost 6 bases, with 7 bases spanning the gap. Looked up from germline, CDR1 is SGHDT and CDR2 is YYEEEE. CDR3 loop: CASSLARFQPQHF. CDR3 nucleotide sequence: TGTGCCAGCAGCTTGGCCAGGTTTCAGCCCCAGCATTTT.

The rearrangement joins TRBV6-5 to TRBJ1-3; D is undetermined. The germline V gene encodes CDR1 MNHEY and CDR2 SVGAGI. This CDR3 is built from 13 residues. Trimming cost V 2 bases and J 2 bases, with 4 bases left between them. This CDR3 is CASSYDTGNTIYF. CDR3 in DNA: TGTGCCAGCAGTTACGACACTGGAAACACCATATATTTT.

This clone was detected many times. The gene calls are TRBV25-1 and TRBJ1-1, with D perhaps matching TRBD1 (5 bases). The CDR3 consists of 15 residues. Deletions cut 6 bases from V and 0 bases from J, with 14 bases between. Germline CDR1 reads MGHDK; CDR2 reads SYGVNS. The CDR3 loop is CASRRFGAMNTEAFF. The CDR3 DNA is TGTGCCAGCAGGCGGTTTGGGGCGATGAACACTGAAGCTTTCTTT.

V is TRBV5-1 and J is TRBJ2-1; D perhaps matches TRBD1 (7 bases). The length of the CDR3 is 15 residues. V gave up 1 base and J gave up 9 bases, with 17 bases separating them. Per the germline V gene, CDR1 is SGHRS and CDR2 is YFSETQ. The CDR3 DNA follows: TGCGCCAGCAGCTTGAGCCTAAACAGGGGACTTGAGCAGTTCTTC. Translating gives CASSLSLNRGLEQFF.

This clone turned up a few times. The chain recombines TRBV7-8 with TRBJ2-7; 9 bases line up with TRBD1. Germline CDR1 is SGHVS and CDR2 is FQNEAQ. J was trimmed by 4 bases and V by 5 bases; bases with no gene match: 6. The CDR3 totals 14 residues. The CDR3 region has the DNA TGTGCCAGCAGCCCGGGGACAGGGCCATACGAGCAGTACTTC. Amino acid sequence: CASSPGTGPYEQYF.

The chain is built from TRBV25-1 and TRBJ2-7; the match to TRBD2 covers 10 bases. CDR3 length: 14 amino acids. The germline V gene has CDR1 MGHDK and CDR2 SYGVNS. Trimming took 7 bases from V and 6 from J; bases not matched to a gene: 9. CDR3 coding DNA: TGTGCCAGCAAAGCGGGAGGGTCGGCGGGCGAGCAGTACTTC. It is translated as CASKAGGSAGEQYF.

There are a few counts of this clone. The chain has TRBV5-1 and TRBJ2-3, with D unclear. Germline-derived CDR1 and CDR2 are SGHRS and YFSETQ. CDR3 size: 13 residues. V lost 1 base and J lost 5, with 8 bases in between. In nucleotides, the CDR3 is TGCGCCAGCAGCTTGATCCCGGGAGATACGCAGTATTTT. It is translated as CASSLIPGDTQYF.

The V and J genes are TRBV5-1 and TRBJ2-7; D might be TRBD1 (6 bases). Trimming removed 6 bases from V and 5 bases from J, with 18 bases in between. The CDR3 spans 14 residues. The germline gives CDR1 SGHRS, CDR2 YFSETQ. CDR3 amino acids: CASIRDTGTHEQYF. The CDR3 nucleotides read TGCGCCAGCATCCGGGACACCGGGACCCACGAGCAGTACTTC. Together with reference TRBV5-1 and TRBJ2-7, the CDR3 gives the full variable domain: KAGVTQTPRYLIKTRGQQVTLSCSPISGHRSVSWYQQTPGQGLQFLFEYFSETQRNKGNFPGRFSGRQFSNSRSEMNVSTLELGDSALYLCASIRDTGTHEQYFGPGTRLTVT.

This clone was seen a few times. The chain carries TRBV5-5 and TRBJ1-2; D ambiguous. The CDR3 has 13 residues. Trimming took 0 bases from V and 6 from J, leaving 9 bases between them. In germline, CDR1 is SGHKS, CDR2 YYEKEE (reference sequence). In nucleotides, the CDR3 is TGTGCCAGCAGCTTGGGACCCGAGGATGGCTACACCTTC. It codes for CASSLGPEDGYTF.

There are a few counts of this clone. The chain combines TRBV2 with TRBJ1-5, with 10 nucleotides matching TRBD1. The trim removed 0 bases at V and 6 bases at J, leaving 17 bases unmatched. The CDR3 has 20 amino acids. CDR1 and CDR2 (germline): SNHLY, FYNNEI. CDR3 DNA sequence: TGTGCCAGCAGTGAAGCACATCTGAGGGACAGGGGATTGTTTGGTCAGCCCCAGCATTTT. Translated, it gives CASSEAHLRDRGLFGQPQHF.